This TCR beta chain was captured in a study of CD8 T cell repertoires and HIV-1 epitope variants. Study-wide background: The baseline condition was 1M T cells left uncultured.

Produced via immunoSEQ multiplex PCR; TCRdb's table is partial and in-frame only. Seen here are tens of thousands of clones, 74% observed once, and the top ten hold around 25%. The TCR comes from a male donor with HIV. The specimen was uncultured baseline CD8+ T cells from peripheral blood mononuclear cells (PBMCs).

The CDR3 loop reads CAWTPRGTNQPQHF. CDR3 sequence (DNA): TGTGCCTGGACTCCCCGGGGCACAAATCAGCCCCAGCATTTT. This sequence joins TRBV30 and TRBJ1-5; D perhaps matches TRBD1 (5 bases). This CDR3 is built from 14 residues. Per germline, CDR1 GTSNPN and CDR2 SVGIG (reference sequence). Deletions cut 4 bases from V and 4 bases from J, with 14 bases between.